The clone carrying this T cell receptor (beta chain) was recorded once. Its antigen is unidentified. A junction end diverges from the germline sequence, so it may reflect a read error. There are 15 residues in the CDR3. Germline CDR1 is MNHNS and CDR2 is SASEGT. This sample was included in a study of cytomegalovirus exposure and HLA in healthy donors. The PCR ran on 60 Vbeta and 13 Jbeta primers. Here immunoSEQ multiplex PCR was the method, and the copy in TCRdb shows in-frame clones only, minus some. The data show 110,000 to 150,000 clones, 60% to 75% seen once. Study-wide results and caveats: Sequencing likely produced, as an artifact, a cluster of highly shared sequence variants. For most TCR sequences rarity was the rule, although some public TCRs occurred in many donors. Further analysis, carried out later, found HLA-associated TCR beta chains more clonally expanded than equally common other chains.

V gene TRBV6-1 combines with J gene TRBJ2-6; maybe TRBD1 (5 bases). Sequencing used PBMCs. This clonotype was sampled from a man aged 30 to 45 in good health and CMV-seronegative. CDR3 sequence: CASSVRVSGANGLTF. As DNA, the CDR3 is TGTGCCAGCAGTGTTCGAGTCTCTGGGGCCAACGGCCTGACTTTC.